The source of this TCR beta chain is a study of long-term antiretroviral therapy in people with HIV. Study-wide results and limits: Dominant in the repertoire at all time points were clones expanded before ART. Control repertoires displayed wider CDR3 length ranges than the HIV repertoires.

Of note for this clone: Its antigen remains unknown.

The assay, immunoSEQ v3.0, was run at survey level. The assay was immunoSEQ multiplex PCR, and TCRdb's table has in-frame clones only and misses some. The sample consists of under 40,000 clones, roughly four fifths of them appearing once. CDR1 and CDR2 (germline): MNHEY, SVGAGI. The CDR3 runs to 15 residues. Trimming took 0 bases from V and 8 from J; bases not matched to a gene: 7. This TCR was recovered from a man aged 18 to 35 with HIV. V gene TRBV6-5 combines with J gene TRBJ1-2, with 9 bases identical to TRBD1. Sequences were derived from unsorted PBMCs, sampled 0.3 years after starting antiretroviral therapy. The CDR3 DNA is TGTGCCAGCAGTTACTCGAAACAGGGGGCTAAAGGCTACACCTTC. It specifies CASSYSKQGAKGYTF.